This TCR beta chain was documented in a study of blood T cell repertoires in COVID-19. Looking at the study overall: Samples of COVID-19 (acute and convalescent) were obtained from the United States, Italy and Spain. Sources were T cells, B-cell-depleted T cells, or PBMCs; the material itself was cDNA or gDNA.

This clone occurred a few times. Trimming shortened V by 1 base and J by 9 bases, and 12 bases separated the two germline ends. The V gene's germline CDR1 is SNHLY and CDR2 FYNNEI. The CDR3 consists of 13 residues. As handled by the study authors: Reference gene primer amplification gave nucleated cell count estimates. Measured with immunoSEQ multiplex PCR; TCRdb has only the in-frame clones, and not every one. The V and J calls and clone size are taken from that table; D and trimming were inferred from the DNA. The table shows around 250,000 clones, with approximately 85% occurring only once. The sample was peripheral blood. The origin of this receptor is a man aged 50 to 59 with active or convalescent COVID-19. The chain is built from TRBV2 and TRBJ1-1, with no clear D. The CDR3, as DNA: TGTGCCAGCAGTGAAGAGATGAGGTATCAAGCTTTCTTT. Amino acid sequence: CASSEEMRYQAFF.